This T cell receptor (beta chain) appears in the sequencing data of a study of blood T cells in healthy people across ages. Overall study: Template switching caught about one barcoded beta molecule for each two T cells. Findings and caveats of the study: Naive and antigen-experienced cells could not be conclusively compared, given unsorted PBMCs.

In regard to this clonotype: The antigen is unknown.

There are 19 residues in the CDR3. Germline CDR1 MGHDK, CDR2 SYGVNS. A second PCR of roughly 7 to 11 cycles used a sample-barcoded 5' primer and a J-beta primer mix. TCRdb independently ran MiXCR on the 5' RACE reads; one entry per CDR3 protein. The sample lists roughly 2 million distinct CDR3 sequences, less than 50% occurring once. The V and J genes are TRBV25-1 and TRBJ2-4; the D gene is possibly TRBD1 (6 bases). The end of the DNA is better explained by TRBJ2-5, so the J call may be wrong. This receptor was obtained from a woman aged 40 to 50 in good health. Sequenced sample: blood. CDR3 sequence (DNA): TGTGCCAGCAGCGGGCTTAAAAGGGGGATTATTGCTACGCAAGAGACCCAGTACTTC. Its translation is CASSGLKRGIIATQETQYF.